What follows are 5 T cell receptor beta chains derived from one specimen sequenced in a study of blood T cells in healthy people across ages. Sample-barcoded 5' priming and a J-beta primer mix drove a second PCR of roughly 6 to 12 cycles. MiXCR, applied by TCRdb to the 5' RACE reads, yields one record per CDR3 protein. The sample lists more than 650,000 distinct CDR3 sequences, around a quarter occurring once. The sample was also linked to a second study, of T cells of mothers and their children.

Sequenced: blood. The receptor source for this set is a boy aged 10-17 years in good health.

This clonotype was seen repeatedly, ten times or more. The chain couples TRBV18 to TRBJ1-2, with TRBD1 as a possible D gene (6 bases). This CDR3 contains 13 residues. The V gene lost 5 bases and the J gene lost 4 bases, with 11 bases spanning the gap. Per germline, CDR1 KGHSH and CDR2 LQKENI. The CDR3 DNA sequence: TGTGCCAGCTCAGAAGGACAGCTCTATGGCTACACCTTC. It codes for CASSEGQLYGYTF.

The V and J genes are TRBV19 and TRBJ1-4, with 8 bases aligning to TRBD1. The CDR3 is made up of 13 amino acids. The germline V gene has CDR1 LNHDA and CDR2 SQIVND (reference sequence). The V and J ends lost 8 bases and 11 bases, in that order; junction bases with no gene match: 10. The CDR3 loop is CASSSGQGGKLFF. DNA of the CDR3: TGTGCCAGTTCATCAGGACAGGGCGGTAAACTGTTTTTT. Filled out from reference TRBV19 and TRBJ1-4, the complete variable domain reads DGGITQSPKYLFRKEGQNVTLSCEQNLNHDAMYWYRQDPGQGLRLIYYSQIVNDFQKGDIAEGYSVSREKKESFPLTVTSAQKNPTAFYLCASSSGQGGKLFFGSGTQLSVL.

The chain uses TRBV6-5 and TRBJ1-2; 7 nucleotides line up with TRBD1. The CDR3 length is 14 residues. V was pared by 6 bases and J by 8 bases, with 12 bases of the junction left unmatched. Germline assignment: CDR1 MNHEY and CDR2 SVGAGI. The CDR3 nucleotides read TGTGCCAGCAGAAGGGACAGCCTCTTCGGGGGCTACACCTTC. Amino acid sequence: CASRRDSLFGGYTF.

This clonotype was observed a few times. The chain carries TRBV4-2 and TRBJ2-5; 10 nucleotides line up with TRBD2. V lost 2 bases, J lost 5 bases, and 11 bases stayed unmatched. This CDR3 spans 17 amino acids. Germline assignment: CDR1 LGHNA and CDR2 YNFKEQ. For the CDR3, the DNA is TGTGCCAGCAGCCAAAGGGCTAGCGGGGGCGACTTGGAGACCCAGTACTTC. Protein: CASSQRASGGDLETQYF.

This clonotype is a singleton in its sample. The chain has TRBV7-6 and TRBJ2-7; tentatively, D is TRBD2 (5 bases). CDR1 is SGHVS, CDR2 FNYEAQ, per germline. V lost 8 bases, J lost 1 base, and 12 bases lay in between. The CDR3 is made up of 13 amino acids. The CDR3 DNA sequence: TGTGCCAGCCCCCCGGGGAAGTCCTACGAGCAGTACTTC. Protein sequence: CASPPGKSYEQYF. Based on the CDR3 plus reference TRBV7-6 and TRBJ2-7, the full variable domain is GAGVSQSPRYKVTKRGQDVALRCDPISGHVSLYWYRQALGQGPEFLTYFNYEAQQDKSGLPNDRFSAERPEGSISTLTIQRTEQRDSAMYRCASPPGKSYEQYFGPGTRLTVT.